This TCR beta chain was retrieved from a study of blood T cell repertoires in COVID-19. Study-level background: The study drew acute and convalescent COVID-19 samples from the United States, Italy and Spain. From T cells, B-cell-depleted T cells, or PBMCs came the material, which was cDNA or gDNA.

Original processing methods: Researchers report that nucleated cell counts were estimated from reference gene primer amplification. Profiling relied on immunoSEQ multiplex PCR, and the TCRdb table lists in-frame clones only, not all of them. D and trimming come from the DNA, and the V and J calls and clone size come from that table. Of about 130,000 clones in the sample, 70% to 90% are singletons; the top ten hold over 1%. The V gene's germline CDR1 is SGHTA and CDR2 FQGNSA. V lost 3 bases and J 1 base, leaving 13 bases between the germline ends. CDR3 length: 15 amino acids. This clonotype was sampled from a woman of 80 years or more with acute or convalescent COVID-19. The chain carries TRBV7-2 and TRBJ2-7; D possibly corresponds to TRBD2 (5 bases). The source material was peripheral blood. The DNA for the CDR3 is TGTGCCAGCAGCTTTCAAGGGCGGGCTTCCTACGAGCAGTACTTC. As protein: CASSFQGRASYEQYF.